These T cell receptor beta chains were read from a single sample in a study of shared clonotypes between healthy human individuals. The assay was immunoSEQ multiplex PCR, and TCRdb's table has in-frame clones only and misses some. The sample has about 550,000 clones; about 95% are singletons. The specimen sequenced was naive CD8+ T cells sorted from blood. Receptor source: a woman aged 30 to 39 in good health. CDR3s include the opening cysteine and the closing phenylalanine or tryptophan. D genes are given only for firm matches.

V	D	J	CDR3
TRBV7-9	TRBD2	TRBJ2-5	CASSPLAGHKETQYF
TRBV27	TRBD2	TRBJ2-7	CASSRGVAGGPHEQYF
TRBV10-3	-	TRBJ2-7	CAISGRDTRPYEQYF
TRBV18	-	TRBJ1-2	CASSPPFYRDYTF
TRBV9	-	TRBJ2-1	CASSVGSLNEQFF
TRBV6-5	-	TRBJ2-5	CASSDSGEIETQYF
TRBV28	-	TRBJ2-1	CASSFVREIGYNEQFF
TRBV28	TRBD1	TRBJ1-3	CASRSRGSSGNTIYF
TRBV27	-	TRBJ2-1	CASSFGLSDEQFF
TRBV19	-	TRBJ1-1	CASSVGYTEAFF
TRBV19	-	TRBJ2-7	CASSPGNSYEQYF
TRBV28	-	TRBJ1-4	CASSLRTPATNEKLFF
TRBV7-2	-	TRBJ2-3	CASSFDLSGTASTDTQYF
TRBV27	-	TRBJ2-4	CASSRDTENIQYF
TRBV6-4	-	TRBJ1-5	CASGEEVTPHQPQHF
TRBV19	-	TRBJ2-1	CASKRPGEWEQFF
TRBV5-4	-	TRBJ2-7	CASSLNYYEQYF
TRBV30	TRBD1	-	CAWSEGQGRYEQYF
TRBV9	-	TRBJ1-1	CASSNLRGTEAFF
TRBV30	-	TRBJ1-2	CACWAYGYTF
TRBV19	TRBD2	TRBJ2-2	CASSTPLRGLAPNTGELFF
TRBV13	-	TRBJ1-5	CASSLGQGSQPQHF
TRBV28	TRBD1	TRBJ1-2	CASRGGDRGYGYTF
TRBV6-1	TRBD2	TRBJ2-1	CASSEDPGTSFGNEQFF
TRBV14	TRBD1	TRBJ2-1	CASSHKDRVTYNEQFF
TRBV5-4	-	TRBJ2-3	CASSLAGTPTDTQYF
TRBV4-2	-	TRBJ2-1	CASSQDIVNEQFF
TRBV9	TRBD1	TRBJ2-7	CASSVDGQGFHEQYF
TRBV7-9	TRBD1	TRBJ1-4	CASSSWTGPNEKLFF
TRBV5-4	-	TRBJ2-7	CASSLGENNEQYF
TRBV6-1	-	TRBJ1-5	CASSEALRDQPQHF
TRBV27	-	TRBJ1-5	CASSPDGNQPQHF
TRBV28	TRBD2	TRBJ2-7	CASRGGLAAYEQYF
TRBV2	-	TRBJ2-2	CAIQGVISAGELFF
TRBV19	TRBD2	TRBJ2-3	CASSIIGTSGRVDTQYF
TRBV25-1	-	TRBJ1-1	CASSPGGAEAFF
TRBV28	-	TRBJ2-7	CASSLDGHEQYF
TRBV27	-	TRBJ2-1	CASSLFGGHEQFF
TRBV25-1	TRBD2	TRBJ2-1	CASSITSGRLNEQFF
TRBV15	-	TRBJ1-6	CATSSTRGGGSSPLHF
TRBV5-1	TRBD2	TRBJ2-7	CASSALAVTYEQYF
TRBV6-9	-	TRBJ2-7	CASSGRGLDAAGEQYF
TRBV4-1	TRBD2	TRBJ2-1	CASSPTAGGSYNEQFF
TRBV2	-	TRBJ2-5	CASSEGLGQETQYF
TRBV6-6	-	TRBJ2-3	CASSYLGHSDTQYF
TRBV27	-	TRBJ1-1	CASSLLGPWDGHGAFF
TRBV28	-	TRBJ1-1	CASSALQGLGAFF
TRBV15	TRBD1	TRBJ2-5	CATSSSGQGIYF
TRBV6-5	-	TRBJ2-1	CASSYSVGEILNEQFF
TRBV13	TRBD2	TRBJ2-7	CASSRSGAGGLYEQYF
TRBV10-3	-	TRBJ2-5	CAISEWSSEQETQYF
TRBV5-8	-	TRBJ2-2	CASSFEVSTTGELFF